This TCR beta chain was identified during a study of blood T cells in healthy people across ages. In its sample, this clonotype was seen a few times. Germline V gene lookup returns CDR1 MNHEY and CDR2 SMNVEV (reference sequence). The ends were cut back, 0 bases at V and 4 bases at J, with 7 bases in the middle. The CDR3 extends over 13 amino acids. The authors ran a second PCR of roughly 7 to 11 cycles using a sample-barcoded 5' primer and a J-beta primer mix. Template switching added a 12-random-nucleotide identifier to every cDNA molecule. TCRdb processed the 5' RACE reads anew with MiXCR; each CDR3 protein has one entry. The sample contains about 720,000 distinct CDR3 sequences, around a quarter of which appear only once. The same sample was also studied in work on T cells of mothers and their children. This second study says: Donors comprised a few healthy Caucasian mothers plus their six children. Within related and unrelated pairs, thymic selection shapes TCR recombination output in a similar way.

The TCR comes from a boy younger than 18 in good health. The J gene is TRBJ2-7, the V gene TRBV27, with no clear D. Sequencing input: blood. As DNA, the CDR3 is TGTGCCAGCAGTTTATCGGCCGGGTACGAGCAGTACTTC. Amino acids: CASSLSAGYEQYF.